This T cell receptor beta chain was identified in a study of T cells in Graves' hyperthyroidism and ophthalmopathy (dated by TCRdb to about 2019). Regarding the research as a whole: Peripheral blood samples were taken at initial diagnosis, before any treatment was given. To identify TCR V-J signatures that set the groups apart, the researchers used a discovery cohort of 90 to 100 patients, made up of approximately 43 with Graves' ophthalmopathy and about 55 with stable Graves' hyperthyroidism. Whether ophthalmopathy could be predicted prospectively was tested in an independent validation cohort made up of approximately 19 hyperthyroidism patients plus 17 patients who later progressed to ophthalmopathy. The 95 to 100 discovery patients were randomly divided into training and test sets at a 7:3 ratio. The study also compared thyroid tissue and blood T-cell repertoires from about 6 Graves' hyperthyroidism patients. After blood sampling, hyperthyroidism patients were treated with methimazole at a starting dose of 30 mg daily, and ophthalmopathy patients were treated with high-dose intravenous methylprednisolone. The paper reports TCR Vbeta CDR3 sequencing of some 140 peripheral blood samples: under 45 ophthalmopathy, under 85 hyperthyroidism and around 17 progressor patients. Summary of the overall study and its limitations: Sample size was not statistically predetermined, and investigators were not blinded to group allocation. In validation, the model predicted progression to ophthalmopathy a median of approximately 6.6 months before onset, with about 70% sensitivity and about 72% specificity. In cross-validation, a model built on a 13 V-J signature told ophthalmopathy apart from stable hyperthyroidism with 85% to 90% sensitivity and approximately 84% specificity, and in testing the same model reached 80%/75%. Most expanded thyroid clonotypes (frequency above 0.001) were also detected in blood, a finding suggesting that blood repertoires may reflect thyroid immune responses.

CDR1 and CDR2, looked up from the germline V gene, are MDHEN and SYDVKM. The junction shows trimming of 5 bases on V and 4 bases on J, and the gene matches do not reach 13 bases of it. There are 16 amino acids in the CDR3, from cysteine to phenylalanine inclusive. Only the CDR3 region is kept as DNA, spanning 48 bases read in frame from base 1. Ten or more counts support this clonotype. What antigen it recognizes has not been identified. No base qualities exist here, and no much larger clone lies one base off it. Amplification of TCR beta CDR3 regions was carried out from RNA transcripts. The first round of RT-PCR for the TCR CDR3 was performed with the HTBI primer set and the Qiagen OneStep RT-PCR kit. A second multiplex PCR round built the libraries, followed by size selection and purification. Paired-end sequencing of the libraries was performed with 100 bp reads on an Illumina HiSeq2000. In the paper's pipeline: SOAPnuke was used to process the raw data, with reads discarded if the reads contained adapters or uncalled bases, had a mean Phred below 15, or lacked an exact constant-primer or identifier match. COPE v1.2.5 was used to merge the high-quality paired reads, and each unique nucleotide sequence was defined as a clonotype. MiTCR v1.1 was used to align clonotypes to the IMGT TRBV, TRBD and TRBJ reference segments. The analysis was restricted to V-J combinations with a frequency above 0.0001, which together covered just over 98% of the repertoires. The TCS score was defined as F50 (clonal expansion) divided by E x V (chaos), with BLOSUM62-based TCRdist calculated between CDR3 peptides within each V-J. Welch's t-statistics and random forest reduced around 510 V-J features to around 14, which were used in a naive Bayes classifier (R e1071). TCRdb reprocessing: public reads trimmed at Q25 with fastp, clones called with MiXCR, in-frame beta chains kept. Under each unique CDR3 protein, matching rows form one entry showing the most common genes and DNA. TCRdb's processing, not the study's, gives the V and J calls here. Here the sample has fewer than 400,000 distinct CDR3 sequences; around a sixth occur a single time. The ten largest clones take up about a quarter of the sample.

Hyperthyroidism patients were aged 18 to 65 years and newly diagnosed, with disease duration of less than 2 months. Exclusion was applied to patients with uncontrolled infections, other autoimmune diseases, pregnancy or lactation. Diagnoses relied on clinical symptoms, serum thyroxine and TRAb, thyroid ultrasound and orbital computed tomography. Blood from progressor patients was drawn when they were first diagnosed with hyperthyroidism, before any ophthalmopathy symptoms appeared. PBMCs were isolated from more than 9 ml of fresh peripheral blood by Ficoll-Paque density gradient centrifugation. Patients classed as progressors first received a Graves' hyperthyroidism diagnosis and then went on to develop ophthalmopathy during follow-up. Total RNA was extracted using Trizol reagent, and RNA quality was assessed on an Agilent 2100 Bioanalyzer.

The sequence came from a woman between 18 and 30 years old with Graves' hyperthyroidism that later progressed to Graves' ophthalmopathy. The material sequenced was blood. The rearrangement combines TRBV28 with TRBJ1-2; 7 of the junction bases match TRBD1. The DNA is TGTGCCAGCAGTCCACCGGGGGTAGGGGGCGCCTATGGCTACACCTTC. It translates to CASSPPGVGGAYGYTF.